This TCR beta chain was found in a study of blood T cell repertoires in COVID-19. Whole-study context: Some COVID-19 samples were acute and others convalescent; all came from the United States, Italy and Spain. Nucleic acid was either cDNA or gDNA, and it came from T cells, B-cell-depleted T cells, or PBMCs.

Germline trimming cut 5 bases from V and 4 bases from J; bases unmatched to any gene: 10. Germline CDR1 is GTSNPN and CDR2 is SVGIG (reference sequence). This CDR3 is 15 amino acids long. In the source study's methods: Reference gene primer amplification gave estimated nucleated cell counts. Data came from immunoSEQ multiplex PCR; TCRdb stores just in-frame clones and leaves some out. V and J calls plus clone size are reproduced from that table; the DNA served to infer D and trimming. Of some 220,000 clones detected, nearly 90% appear once; the ten largest clones hold about 12%. The receptor comes from a woman aged 18-29 years who had recovered from COVID-19. Sequencing was performed on peripheral blood. The rearrangement uses TRBV30 and TRBJ1-3, with 8 positions matching TRBD1. CDR3 sequence (DNA): TGTGCCTGGGTGCGACAGGGGTACTCCGGAAACACCATATATTTT. This codes for CAWVRQGYSGNTIYF.